This T cell receptor (beta chain) was captured by sequencing in a study of blood T cell repertoires in COVID-19. Assay used: immunoSEQ multiplex PCR; TCRdb lists only in-frame clones, some missing. This table has 140,000 to 150,000 clones, 75% to 90% appearing once. Trimming cost V 11 bases and J 3 bases, with 14 bases left between them. CDR3 length: 13 residues. The V gene's germline CDR1 is SGHVS and CDR2 FNYEAQ. This receptor was taken from a human donor in a cohort sampled during active COVID-19. The V gene is TRBV7-6, the J gene TRBJ2-1, with D perhaps TRBD2 (5 bases). The sequenced material came from peripheral blood. This CDR3 is CASRGDNYNEQFF. DNA of the CDR3: TGTGCCTCACGGGGTGACAACTACAATGAGCAGTTCTTC.